The 30 T cell receptor beta chains given below trace back to one sample, sequenced in a study of blood T cell repertoires in COVID-19. Generated by immunoSEQ multiplex PCR, the TCRdb table keeps only in-frame clones and is missing some. The data contain about 360,000 clones, 85% to 90% of them seen just once; the ten biggest clones take up over 2.5%. The source material was peripheral blood. These receptors were collected from a human donor in a cohort sampled during active COVID-19.

The genes are TRBV7-8 and TRBJ1-5; TRBD1 agrees at 7 bases. The V and J ends lost 5 bases and 1 base, in that order; junction bases with no gene match: 5. Germline values: CDR1 SGHVS, CDR2 FQNEAQ. The CDR3 is made up of 15 amino acids. The CDR3 region is CASSRGQESNQPQHF. For the CDR3, the DNA is TGTGCCAGCAGCCGAGGACAGGAAAGCAATCAGCCCCAGCATTTT.

V is TRBV10-1 and J is TRBJ2-7; possibly TRBD1 for D (5 bases). From germline, CDR1 is WNHNN and CDR2 SYGVQD (reference sequence). The CDR3 totals 13 residues. V was clipped by 6 bases and J by 5 bases, with 14 bases between them. The CDR3 DNA is TGCGCCAGCAGCAAAGACAGTTCCAACGAGCAGTACTTC. The encoded protein is CASSKDSSNEQYF.

V usage is TRBV2 and J usage is TRBJ2-1; 7 bases are shared with TRBD2. Unmatched junction bases numbered 10, after V lost 5 bases and J lost 9 bases. Germline loops: CDR1 SNHLY, CDR2 FYNNEI. The CDR3 has 14 residues. In DNA form, the CDR3 reads TGTGCCAGCAGTTCGGACTCCGGGAGGAGTGAGCAGTTCTTC. The encoded protein is CASSSDSGRSEQFF.

V gene TRBV6-4 combines with J gene TRBJ2-1; TRBD2 is a possible D gene (5 bases). V lost 4 bases to trimming and J lost 10 bases, with 14 bases between them. Germline V gene sequence: CDR1 MRHNA, CDR2 SNTAGT. The CDR3 totals 13 residues. The CDR3 sequence: CASSAQPAAEQFF. As DNA, the CDR3 is TGTGCCAGCAGTGCCCAGCCAGCGGCAGAGCAGTTCTTC.

This chain joins TRBV7-8 and TRBJ2-1, with TRBD2 matching over 9 bases. This CDR3 region has 17 residues. Germline CDR1 SGHVS, CDR2 FQNEAQ. The junction had 11 bases not matched to a gene; V was cut back by 3 bases and J by 5 bases. The CDR3 coding sequence is TGTGCCAGCAGCTTCGACTACGGACTAGCGCCCCACAATGAGCAGTTCTTC. Amino acids: CASSFDYGLAPHNEQFF.

The chain links TRBV29-1 to TRBJ1-1, with D perhaps TRBD1 (5 bases). The CDR3 sequence is 13 residues long. V was clipped by 1 base and J by 1 base, with 7 bases between them. Germline CDR1 reads SQVTM; CDR2 reads ANQGSEA. The CDR3 protein is CSVEGTKNTEAFF. CDR3 nucleotides: TGCAGCGTTGAAGGGACAAAGAACACTGAAGCTTTCTTT.

This clone was observed a single time. The chain combines TRBV11-3 with TRBJ2-1; 10 bases align to TRBD2. With 5 bases clipped from V and 1 base from J, the junction kept 5 bases outside the gene matches. The CDR3 extends over 16 amino acids. Looked up from germline, CDR1 is SGHNT and CDR2 is YENEEA. The CDR3 spells CASSPGSGGSYNEQFF. The CDR3 DNA sequence: TGTGCCAGCAGCCCGGGTAGCGGGGGGTCCTACAATGAGCAGTTCTTC.

V usage is TRBV5-1 and J usage is TRBJ1-2; no clear D gene. The CDR3 extends over 13 amino acids. The germline V gene encodes CDR1 SGHRS and CDR2 YFSETQ. Deletions cut 5 bases from V and 5 bases from J, with 13 bases between. CDR3: CASSSGAGYGYTF. In DNA, the CDR3 is TGCGCCAGCAGTTCAGGCGCGGGTTATGGCTACACCTTC.

The chain joins TRBV5-1 to TRBJ2-7, with TRBD1 matching 9 bases. The CDR3 is 15 residues long. Germline trimming cut 4 bases from V and 2 bases from J; bases unmatched to any gene: 7. The germline V gene encodes CDR1 SGHRS and CDR2 YFSETQ. Written as DNA, the CDR3 is TGCGCCAGCAGCCCACCGGGACAGGGTGCCTACGAGCAGTACTTC. This codes for CASSPPGQGAYEQYF.

This clone was recorded once. The gene calls are TRBV5-6 and TRBJ1-4; D gene uncertain. Between the trimmed V and J ends, which lost 1 base and 5 bases, there was a span of 12 bases. The length of the CDR3 is 15 residues. Germline CDR1 and CDR2: SGHDT and YYEEEE. The CDR3 region has the DNA TGTGCCAGCAGCTTGCGCCAGGCGCTAAATGAAAAACTGTTTTTT. Translated, it gives CASSLRQALNEKLFF.

The chain has TRBV7-3 and TRBJ2-5; tentatively, D is TRBD2 (6 bases). Trimming stripped 5 bases from V and 4 bases from J, with 11 bases between. CDR3 size: 13 residues. Germline CDR1 and CDR2: SGHTA and FQGTGA. CDR3 coding DNA: TGTGCCAGCAGCCGTGGAGGGGTAGAGACCCAGTACTTC. As protein: CASSRGGVETQYF. The full variable domain, in which reference TRBV7-3 and TRBJ2-5 provide the parts outside the CDR3, is GAGVSQTPSNKVTEKGKYVELRCDPISGHTALYWYRQSLGQGPEFLIYFQGTGAADDSGLPNDRFFAVRPEGSVSTLKIQRTERGDSAVYLCASSRGGVETQYFGPGTRLLVL.

About this clone itself: This specimen includes other DNA sequences encoding the same CDR3. The rearrangement uses TRBV3-1 (or the pseudogene TRBV3-2) and TRBJ1-1; possibly TRBD1 for D (6 bases). This CDR3 has 13 amino acids. Germline values: CDR1 LGHDT, CDR2 YNNKEL (reference sequence). Between the trimmed V and J ends, which lost 3 bases and 5 bases, there was a span of 10 bases. The CDR3 DNA reads TGTGCCAGCAGCCAGGACAGTCTTACTGAAGCTTTCTTT. Its translation is CASSQDSLTEAFF.

The J gene is TRBJ2-7, the V gene TRBV27; no reliable D call. The CDR3 contains 13 residues. CDR1 and CDR2 from the germline V gene are MNHEY and SMNVEV (reference sequence). V shed 6 bases and J shed 2 bases, with 11 bases lying between them. As DNA, the CDR3 is TGTGCCAGCAGCCAGCGTGGAGCCTACGAGCAGTACTTC. It translates to CASSQRGAYEQYF.

The genes are TRBV15 and TRBJ2-7; no clear D. V lost 0 bases and J 3 bases, leaving 6 bases between the germline ends. Germline CDR1 is LNHNV and CDR2 is YYDKDF (reference sequence). CDR3 length: 13 amino acids. The CDR3 is CATSRDPVYEQYF. The CDR3 nucleotides are TGTGCCACCAGCAGAGATCCCGTCTACGAGCAGTACTTC.

This clone has a single count. The V and J genes are TRBV28 and TRBJ1-2; no clear D gene. CDR3 length: 12 residues. The V end lost 3 bases, the J end lost 2 bases, and 4 bases lay between the germline ends. CDR1 and CDR2 from the germline V gene are MDHEN and SYDVKM. CDR3 bases: TGTGCCAGCAGTTTCCTCAACTATGGCTACACCTTC. This codes for CASSFLNYGYTF.

This chain uses TRBV6-5 with TRBJ2-2, with D unresolved. The CDR3 runs to 13 residues. Germline assignment: CDR1 MNHEY and CDR2 SVGAGI. Between the trimmed V and J ends, which lost 7 bases and 5 bases, there was a span of 11 bases. The DNA of the CDR3 is TGTGCCAGCATGGGCCCATGGACCGGGGAGCTGTTTTTT. This translates into CASMGPWTGELFF.

This clone was seen ten or more times. The J gene is TRBJ1-5, the V gene TRBV28; 9 bases fit TRBD1. Germline-derived CDR1 and CDR2 are MDHEN and SYDVKM. The CDR3 runs 16 residues. J gave up 6 bases and V 4 bases, and 10 bases lay outside the gene matches. The CDR3: CASSSDRGARGQPQHF. The CDR3 DNA reads as TGTGCCAGCAGTTCGGACAGGGGCGCCCGAGGTCAGCCCCAGCATTTT. Supplemented by reference TRBV28 and TRBJ1-5, the full variable domain reads DVKVTQSSRYLVKRTGEKVFLECVQDMDHENMFWYRQDPGLGLRLIYFSYDVKMKEKGDIPEGYSVSREKKERFSLILESASTNQTSMYLCASSSDRGARGQPQHFGDGTRLSIL.

The rearrangement uses TRBV6-5 and TRBJ2-7; a weak D match, TRBD2 (5 bases). V lost 6 bases and J lost 2, with 11 bases in between. Germline CDR1 reads MNHEY; CDR2 reads SVGAGI. This CDR3 region has 13 residues. The CDR3 loop reads CASSRGPAYEQYF. In DNA, the CDR3 is TGTGCCAGCAGCCGAGGGCCTGCCTACGAGCAGTACTTC.

J is TRBJ1-1 and V is TRBV6-5; no definite D call. Germline V gene data show CDR1 as MNHEY and CDR2 as SVGAGI. Between the trimmed V and J ends, which lost 6 bases and 5 bases, there was a span of 16 bases. The CDR3 contains 14 residues. CDR3 bases: TGTGCCAGCAGGGCCGAGGGTAGGGCAACTGAAGCTTTCTTT. This translates into CASRAEGRATEAFF.

To note about this clone: A junction end diverges from the germline sequence, so it may reflect a read error. The V call is TRBV7-8, the J call TRBJ2-2, with unresolved D. Germline CDR1 and CDR2: SGHVS and FQNEAQ. This CDR3 is 15 amino acids long. This CDR3 is CASSLARTKTGELFF. DNA for the CDR3: TGTGCCAGCAGCTTAGCGCGCACGAAAACCGGGGAGCTGTTTTTT. Full variable domain (missing parts from reference TRBV7-8 and TRBJ2-2): GAGVSQSPRYKVAKRGQDVALRCDPISGHVSLFWYQQALGQGPEFLTYFQNEAQLDKSGLPSDRFFAERPEGSVSTLKIQRTQQEDSAVYLCASSLARTKTGELFFGEGSRLTVL.

V is TRBV30 and J is TRBJ1-1; 7 bases are shared with TRBD1. V dropped 2 bases and J dropped 8; count of bases not matched to a gene: 2. From germline, CDR1 is GTSNPN and CDR2 SVGIG (reference sequence). The length of the CDR3 is 11 residues. This CDR3 is CAWSTTGEAFF. The CDR3 region has the DNA TGTGCCTGGAGTACGACAGGGGAAGCTTTCTTT.

J is TRBJ2-2 and V is TRBV10-3; 10 nucleotides align to TRBD2. This CDR3 has 19 residues. The trim removed 1 base at V and 0 bases at J, leaving 8 bases unmatched. From germline, CDR1 is ENHRY and CDR2 SYGVKD. CDR3 region: CAISELTSGVFANTGELFF. DNA of the CDR3: TGTGCCATCAGTGAGTTAACTAGCGGGGTATTCGCGAACACCGGGGAGCTGTTTTTT.

The chain employs TRBV7-8 and TRBJ2-1, with 8 nucleotides matching TRBD2. Germline CDR1 SGHVS, CDR2 FQNEAQ. The junction had 6 bases not matched to a gene; V was cut back by 8 bases and J by 0 bases. The CDR3 sequence is 15 residues long. The CDR3: CASLPGTSSYNEQFF. The CDR3 coding sequence is TGTGCCAGCCTCCCCGGGACTAGCTCCTACAATGAGCAGTTCTTC.

This rearrangement joins TRBV19 to TRBJ2-7, with 7 bases that match TRBD1. Germline trimming cut 2 bases from V and 6 bases from J; bases unmatched to any gene: 4. Germline CDR1 reads LNHDA; CDR2 reads SQIVND (reference sequence). This CDR3 comprises 13 residues. The CDR3 coding sequence is TGTGCCAGTAGTATATCCCGGACAGGCGAGCAGTACTTC. Translating it yields CASSISRTGEQYF.

CDR3 in amino acids: CSVTQGTEQYF. CDR3 sequence (DNA): TGCAGCGTTACTCAGGGTACCGAGCAGTACTTC. The V and J genes are TRBV29-1 and TRBJ2-7; TRBD1 might be the D (5 bases). Deletions cut 5 bases from V and 6 bases from J, with 11 bases between. Germline V CDR1 and CDR2: SQVTM, ANQGSEA. The CDR3 sequence is 11 residues long.

CDR3 coding DNA: TGTGCCAGCAACCAGGGTACTGGAAACACCATATATTTT. This codes for CASNQGTGNTIYF. The chain joins TRBV5-8 to TRBJ1-3; possible D gene TRBD1, 5 bases. The germline V gene has CDR1 SGHTS and CDR2 YDEGEE. There are 13 residues in the CDR3. Trimming pared 6 bases from V and 2 bases from J, leaving 9 bases between.

The chain is built from TRBV6-1 and TRBJ2-2; 7 nucleotides align to TRBD1. The CDR3 spans 15 residues. Germline V lookup: CDR1 MNHNS, CDR2 SASEGT. J was trimmed by 2 bases and V by 3 bases; bases with no gene match: 3. CDR3 sequence reads: CASSEGTANTGELFF. CDR3 sequence (DNA): TGTGCCAGCAGTGAGGGGACAGCCAACACCGGGGAGCTGTTTTTT.

V gene TRBV2 combines with J gene TRBJ1-2; 8 bases match TRBD1. Germline CDR1 SNHLY, CDR2 FYNNEI. This CDR3 spans 16 amino acids. Trimming at V came to 7 bases and at J to 1 base, leaving 11 bases not matched to a gene. CDR3 coding DNA: TGTGCCAGCAATCTCCTCGGACAGGGTGTTAACTATGGCTACACCTTC. It specifies CASNLLGQGVNYGYTF.

The rearrangement links TRBV5-1 to TRBJ1-5, with D possibly matching TRBD1 (5 bases). CDR1 and CDR2 from the germline V gene are SGHRS and YFSETQ. V was pared by 5 bases and J by 7 bases, with 13 bases between. This CDR3 spans 13 amino acids. This chain's CDR3 is CASRSGMDQPQHF. The CDR3, as DNA: TGCGCCAGCAGGTCAGGGATGGACCAGCCCCAGCATTTT.

V is TRBV5-1 and J is TRBJ2-2, with D unclear. This CDR3 is 14 amino acids long. Germline V gives CDR1 SGHRS, CDR2 YFSETQ. Trimming shortened V by 0 bases and J by 4 bases, and 7 bases separated the two germline ends. For the CDR3, the DNA is TGCGCCAGCAGCTTGGTCGGTGCCACCGGGGAGCTGTTTTTT. Translating gives CASSLVGATGELFF.